One sample yielded the 20 T cell receptor beta chains listed below, sequenced in a study of CD8 T cells in ankylosing spondylitis (dated by TCRdb to about 2017). The library came from 5' RACE. Sequencing took place on an Illumina HiSeq 2500. Using fastp at Q25 and MiXCR, TCRdb reprocessed the public reads and kept productive beta chains. Every entry covers one CDR3 protein and lists the most common genes and DNA from its rows. This sample lists 210,000 or so distinct CDR3 sequences; 8.2% were detected once. Of the sample, 4% to 5% falls within the top ten clones. Sequencing was done on a sample of blood, either unsorted or a sorted T cell fraction (not recorded which). These receptors were obtained from a female donor with ankylosing spondylitis or in good health (not recorded which).

This clonotype was found many times. The chain joins TRBV4-2 to TRBJ2-5; 7 nucleotides match TRBD1. The trim removed 4 bases at V and 5 bases at J, leaving 10 bases unmatched. CDR3 length equals 15 residues. From germline, CDR1 is LGHNA and CDR2 YNFKEQ. The CDR3 sequence is CASSLQPTGLETQYF. CDR3 DNA sequence: TGTGCCAGCAGCCTCCAGCCGACAGGGTTGGAGACCCAGTACTTC.

The CDR3 DNA sequence: TGTGCCAGCAGCGCCCGGGCCTCACCCCTCCACTTT. Its protein product is CASSARASPLHF. The chain couples TRBV7-2 to TRBJ1-6, with D unclear. This CDR3 region has 12 residues. The V and J ends lost 5 bases and 10 bases respectively, with 9 bases between them. Germline lookup yields CDR1 SGHTA and CDR2 FQGNSA. Combining the CDR3 with reference TRBV7-2 and TRBJ1-6 gives the whole variable domain GAGVSQSPSNKVTEKGKDVELRCDPISGHTALYWYRQSLGQGLEFLIYFQGNSAPDKSGLPSDRFSAERTGGSVSTLTIQRTQQEDSAVYLCASSARASPLHFGNGTRLTVT.

The sample holds many counts of this clonotype. V gene TRBV7-2 combines with J gene TRBJ2-1, with D maybe TRBD2 (5 bases). The CDR3 is 13 amino acids. Germline CDR1 reads SGHTA; CDR2 reads FQGNSA. Trimming cost V 2 bases and J 4 bases, with 6 bases left between them. Written as DNA, the CDR3 is TGTGCCAGCAGCTTAAGCGGATACAATGAGCAGTTCTTC. Protein sequence: CASSLSGYNEQFF.

This clonotype was seen repeatedly, ten times or more. The chain couples TRBV6-1 to TRBJ2-7, with TRBD2 as a possible D gene (5 bases). V lost 3 bases to trimming and J lost 4 bases, with 10 bases between them. From germline, CDR1 is MNHNS and CDR2 SASEGT. The CDR3 has 13 amino acids. DNA of the CDR3: TGTGCCAGCAGTGAGTTTTCGGGGTACGAGCAGTACTTC. Translation gives CASSEFSGYEQYF.

This clonotype was counted a few times. V gene TRBV11-2 combines with J gene TRBJ2-1, with 8 bases identical to TRBD2. J gave up 4 bases and V 1 base, and 6 bases lay outside the gene matches. CDR3 length: 16 amino acids. Per germline, CDR1 SGHAT and CDR2 FQNNGV. The CDR3 is CASSLAIGRGYNEQFF. Here the CDR3 DNA reads TGTGCCAGCAGCTTAGCGATCGGGAGGGGGTACAATGAGCAGTTCTTC. The whole variable domain, remainder taken from reference TRBV11-2 and TRBJ2-1, is EAGVAQSPRYKIIEKRQSVAFWCNPISGHATLYWYQQILGQGPKLLIQFQNNGVVDDSQLPKDRFSAERLKGVDSTLKIQPAKLEDSAVYLCASSLAIGRGYNEQFFGPGTRLTVL.

Remarks on this clonotype: This may be a read error: a much more frequent sequence differs by one nucleotide. The chain is built from TRBV12-3 or TRBV12-4 and TRBJ1-5; tentatively, D is TRBD1 (6 bases). The CDR3 is 15 residues long. DNA of the CDR3: TGTGCCGGCAGTTTATCAGGGGATAGCAATCAGCCCCAGCATTTT. Translating it yields CAGSLSGDSNQPQHF.

This rearrangement joins TRBV20-1 to TRBJ2-1; tentatively, D is TRBD2 (6 bases). CDR3 length: 14 residues. Trimming took 3 bases from V and 0 from J, leaving 9 bases between them. Germline V lookup: CDR1 DFQATT, CDR2 SNEGSKA (reference sequence). The CDR3 loop reads CSASKGGSYNEQFF. The CDR3 DNA follows: TGCAGTGCTAGCAAGGGAGGCTCCTACAATGAGCAGTTCTTC.

This clonotype was seen repeatedly, ten times or more. CDR3 protein: CASSPFDRVQPQHF. DNA of the CDR3: TGTGCCAGCAGCCCCTTTGACAGGGTTCAGCCCCAGCATTTT. The V and J genes are TRBV3-1 and TRBJ1-5; 7 bases agree with TRBD1. This CDR3 is 14 amino acids long. Trimming cost V 4 bases and J 6 bases; bases outside gene matches: 6. Germline CDR1 reads LGHDT; CDR2 reads YNNKEL (reference sequence). Based on the CDR3 plus reference TRBV3-1 and TRBJ1-5, the full variable domain is DTAVSQTPKYLVTQMGNDKSIKCEQNLGHDTMYWYKQDSKKFLKIMFSYNNKELIINETVPNRFSPKSPDKAHLNLHINSLELGDSAVYFCASSPFDRVQPQHFGDGTRLSIL.

There are many counts of this clonotype. V gene TRBV3-1 combines with J gene TRBJ2-1; D could derive from TRBD1 or TRBD2 (5 bases each). Per germline, CDR1 LGHDT and CDR2 YNNKEL (reference sequence). The CDR3 runs 15 residues. V was clipped by 1 base and J by 7 bases, with 14 bases between them. CDR3: CASSQVRGEGNEQFF. The CDR3 DNA is TGTGCCAGCAGCCAAGTTCGGGGAGAGGGGAATGAGCAGTTCTTC.

The sample holds many counts of this clonotype. The chain uses TRBV28 and TRBJ1-5; tentatively, D is TRBD1 (6 bases). The germline V and J ends were trimmed by 1 base and 3 bases, with 7 bases remaining between them. The CDR3 covers 14 residues. Germline V lookup: CDR1 MDHEN, CDR2 SYDVKM. Written as DNA, the CDR3 is TGTGCCAGCAGTTTATCAGGGGTCAATCAGCCCCAGCATTTT. Amino acid sequence: CASSLSGVNQPQHF.

This chain uses TRBV6-1 with TRBJ2-1; TRBD2 agrees at 7 bases. Per germline, CDR1 MNHNS and CDR2 SASEGT. The CDR3 loop spans 14 amino acids. V dropped 6 bases and J dropped 9; count of bases not matched to a gene: 11. As DNA, the CDR3 is TGTGCCAGCAGACACAATGGGGAGGGTCGTGAGCAGTTCTTC. This translates into CASRHNGEGREQFF.

In this sample, this clonotype turned up many times. This chain links TRBV12-3 or TRBV12-4 with TRBJ2-1, with TRBD2 as a possible D gene (6 bases). The CDR3 has 15 amino acids. The V end lost 1 base, the J end lost 1 base, and 8 bases lay between the germline ends. The CDR3 DNA reads TGTGCCAGCAGTTTAGACGGGGGATCCTACAATGAGCAGTTCTTC. Encoded protein: CASSLDGGSYNEQFF.

This clonotype was observed a handful of times. V gene TRBV20-1 combines with J gene TRBJ1-5; TRBD1 agrees at 12 bases. V shed 4 bases and J 1 base; nucleotides not matched to a gene: 14. Looked up from germline, CDR1 is DFQATT and CDR2 is SNEGSKA (reference sequence). This CDR3 contains 19 residues. CDR3 nucleotides: TGCAGTGCTAAACCCCGGGACAGGGGGCCCTACGGGAGCAATCAGCCCCAGCATTTT. It is translated as CSAKPRDRGPYGSNQPQHF.

The V and J genes are TRBV6-2 or TRBV6-3 and TRBJ2-2; D remains unclear. V lost 10 bases to trimming and J lost 9 bases, with 12 bases between them. The CDR3 extends over 11 amino acids. Looked up from germline, CDR1 is MNHEY and CDR2 is SVGEGT. CDR3 residues: CAINRWRELFF. The CDR3 bases are TGTGCCATCAACAGATGGCGGGAGCTGTTTTTT.

In its sample, this clonotype was seen many times. The V and J genes are TRBV6-1 and TRBJ2-5; a weak D match, TRBD2 (7 bases). CDR3 length: 15 residues. V was cut by 4 bases and J by 2 bases, with 14 bases left in between. From germline, CDR1 is MNHNS and CDR2 SASEGT. This chain's CDR3 is CASSVGGGRQETQYF. The CDR3 nucleotides read TGTGCCAGCAGTGTAGGGGGGGGCCGGCAAGAGACCCAGTACTTC.

This chain connects TRBV27 to TRBJ2-7; D is perhaps TRBD2 (7 bases). Between the trimmed V and J ends, which lost 5 bases and 3 bases, there was a span of 14 bases. Germline CDR1 is MNHEY and CDR2 is SMNVEV (reference sequence). CDR3 length: 14 residues. CDR3 sequence reads: CASSPGLGGYEQYF. As DNA, the CDR3 is TGTGCCAGCAGTCCCGGACTAGGGGGCTACGAGCAGTACTTC.

This clonotype was seen repeatedly, ten times or more. The CDR3 nucleotides read TGCAGTGCTAGACCCCCTCGGGGGGGCAATCAGCCCCAGCATTTT. Protein: CSARPPRGGNQPQHF. The chain uses TRBV20-1 and TRBJ1-5; D might be TRBD1 (5 bases). This CDR3 has 15 amino acids. Germline V gene lookup returns CDR1 DFQATT and CDR2 SNEGSKA (reference sequence). V was cut by 2 bases and J by 2 bases, with 13 bases left in between.

This clonotype turned up a few times. The chain combines TRBV12-3 or TRBV12-4 with TRBJ1-4; the match to TRBD1 covers 11 bases. CDR3 size: 15 residues. V was pared by 5 bases and J by 12 bases, with 11 bases of the junction left unmatched. The CDR3 protein is CASSHGDRGMAQLFF. DNA of the CDR3: TGTGCCAGCAGTCACGGGGACAGGGGGATGGCCCAACTGTTTTTT.

There are many counts of this clonotype. The chain carries TRBV5-1 and TRBJ2-2, with D hard to call. Trimming shortened V by 0 bases and J by 3 bases, and 6 bases separated the two germline ends. This CDR3 is 14 amino acids long. Germline CDR1 and CDR2: SGHRS and YFSETQ. CDR3 sequence (DNA): TGCGCCAGCAGCTTGGACACCTACACCGGGGAGCTGTTTTTT. Its translation is CASSLDTYTGELFF.

This clonotype was counted ten times or more. The V gene is TRBV20-1, the J gene TRBJ1-5; tentative D call: TRBD1 (6 bases). The CDR3 is made up of 14 amino acids. Germline lookup yields CDR1 DFQATT and CDR2 SNEGSKA (reference sequence). V lost 6 bases, J lost 2 bases, and 14 bases lay in between. As DNA, the CDR3 is TGCAGTGCAGCATGGACAGCGCGCAATCAGCCCCAGCATTTT. Translated, it gives CSAAWTARNQPQHF.